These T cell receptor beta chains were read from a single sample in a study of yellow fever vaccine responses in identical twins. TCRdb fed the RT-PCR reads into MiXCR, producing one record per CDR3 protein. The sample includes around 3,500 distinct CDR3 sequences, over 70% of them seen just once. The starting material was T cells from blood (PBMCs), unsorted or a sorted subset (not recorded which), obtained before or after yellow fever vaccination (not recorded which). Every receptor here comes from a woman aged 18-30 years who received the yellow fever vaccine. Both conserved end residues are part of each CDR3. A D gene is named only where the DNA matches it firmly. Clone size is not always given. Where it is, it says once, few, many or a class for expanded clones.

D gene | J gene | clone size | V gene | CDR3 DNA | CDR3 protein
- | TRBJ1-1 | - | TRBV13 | TGTGCCAGCAATCGACAGCCCTGGAACGCTGAAGCTTTCTTT | CASNRQPWNAEAFF
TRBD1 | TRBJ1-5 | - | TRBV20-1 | TGCAGTGCAACACAGGGGTTAGGCAATCAGCCCCAGCATTTT | CSATQGLGNQPQHF
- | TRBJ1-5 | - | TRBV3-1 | TGTGCCAGCAGCCAAGACTGGAGACAGCCCCAGCATTTT | CASSQDWRQPQHF
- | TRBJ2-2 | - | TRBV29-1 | TGCAGCGCCCGGGACCCCGGGGAGCTGTTTTTT | CSARDPGELFF
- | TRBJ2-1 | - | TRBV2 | TGTGCCAGCAGTCGTTGGGATGAGCAGTTCTTC | CASSRWDEQFF
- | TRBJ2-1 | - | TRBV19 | TGTGCCAGTAGCCTCGACGGGTATTCCTACAATGAGCAGTTCTTC | CASSLDGYSYNEQFF
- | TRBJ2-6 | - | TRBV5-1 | TGCGCCAGCAGCTCGACAGGTAGCTCTGGGGCCAACGTCCTGACTTTC | CASSSTGSSGANVLTF
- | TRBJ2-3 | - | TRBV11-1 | TGTGCCAGCAGCTTAGTGGCGGAGACCACAGATACGCAGTATTTT | CASSLVAETTDTQYF
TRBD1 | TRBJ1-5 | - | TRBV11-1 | TGTGCCAGCAGCTTAGCAGGGACAGGGAGCCAGCCCCAGCATTTT | CASSLAGTGSQPQHF
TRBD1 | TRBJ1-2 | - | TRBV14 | TGTGCCAGCAGCCCGATGACAGGGATTGACTATGGCTACACCTTC | CASSPMTGIDYGYTF
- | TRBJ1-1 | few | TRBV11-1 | TGTGCCAGCAGCCCTCTTGGGGGTCCTGAAGCTTTCTTT | CASSPLGGPEAFF
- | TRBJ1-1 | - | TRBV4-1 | TGCGCCAGCAGCCTCGATCTTAGGCCCGACACTGAAGCTTTCTTT | CASSLDLRPDTEAFF
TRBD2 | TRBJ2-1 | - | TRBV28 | TGTGCCAGCACTAGCGGGGGGGAAAAATCCTCCTACAATGAGCAGTTCTTC | CASTSGGEKSSYNEQFF
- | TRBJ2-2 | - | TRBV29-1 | TGCAGCGTAGCCAACCATAACACCGGGGAGCTGTTTTTT | CSVANHNTGELFF
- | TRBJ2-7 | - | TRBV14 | TGTGCCAGCAGCCCCTCCTACGAGCAGTACTTC | CASSPSYEQYF